These T cell receptor beta chains were read from a single sample in a study of blood T cells in healthy people across ages. TCRdb called the 5' RACE reads again in MiXCR, with one record for every CDR3 protein. The data show 590,000 or so distinct CDR3 sequences, approximately 30% seen once. The sequencing sample was made of blood. The receptors originated from a woman at least 80 years old in good health. Both conserved end residues are part of each CDR3. D genes are given only for firm matches. Rows may omit the clone size; those that give it use once, few, many or a size class.

>TRBV7-2|TRBD1|TRBJ2-5|few|14
CASGRDRGYNEQYF
TGTGCCAGTGGCCGGGACAGGGGGTACAATGAGCAGTACTTC
>TRBV14|-|TRBJ2-5|many|11
CASSQSETQYF
TGTGCCAGCAGCCAATCAGAGACCCAGTACTTC
>TRBV2|TRBD1|TRBJ1-1|few|14
CASSLKGANTEAFF
TGTGCCAGCAGTCTGAAGGGGGCGAACACTGAAGCTTTCTTT
>TRBV6-2/TRBV6-3|TRBD2|TRBJ2-5|many|16
CASSYNSGGTQETQYF
TGTGCCAGCAGTTATAATAGCGGGGGCACTCAAGAGACCCAGTACTTC
>TRBV20-1|TRBD1|TRBJ1-1|-|16
CSAKRQGAEMNTEAFF
TGCAGTGCAAAGCGACAGGGGGCAGAGATGAACACTGAAGCTTTCTTT
>TRBV30|-|TRBJ1-1|few|12
CAGRGGNTEAFF
TGTGCCGGGAGAGGGGGGAACACTGAAGCTTTCTTT
>TRBV27|-|TRBJ2-1|many|13
CASSLSLGNEQFF
TGTGCCAGCAGTTTATCCCTTGGGAATGAGCAGTTCTTC
>TRBV12-3/TRBV12-4|TRBD2|TRBJ2-3|once|17
CASSLAGGGGTTDAQYF
TGTGCCAGCAGTTTAGCGGGGGGCGGGGGGACCACAGATGCGCAGTATTTT
>TRBV10-3|TRBD1|TRBJ1-1|few|13
CAIRGQGPTEAFF
TGTGCCATCAGAGGACAGGGGCCAACTGAAGCTTTCTTT
>TRBV6-4|TRBD1|TRBJ2-1|many|15
CASTEGTGGVGEQFF
TGTGCCAGCACCGAAGGGACAGGGGGCGTGGGCGAGCAGTTCTTC
>TRBV5-1|-|TRBJ1-1|many|13
CASSLDGGTEAFF
TGCGCCAGCAGCTTGGATGGGGGCACTGAAGCTTTCTTT
>TRBV3-1|-|TRBJ2-3|many|14
CASRPSGPPDTQYF
TGTGCCAGCAGACCTTCGGGACCACCCGATACGCAGTATTTT